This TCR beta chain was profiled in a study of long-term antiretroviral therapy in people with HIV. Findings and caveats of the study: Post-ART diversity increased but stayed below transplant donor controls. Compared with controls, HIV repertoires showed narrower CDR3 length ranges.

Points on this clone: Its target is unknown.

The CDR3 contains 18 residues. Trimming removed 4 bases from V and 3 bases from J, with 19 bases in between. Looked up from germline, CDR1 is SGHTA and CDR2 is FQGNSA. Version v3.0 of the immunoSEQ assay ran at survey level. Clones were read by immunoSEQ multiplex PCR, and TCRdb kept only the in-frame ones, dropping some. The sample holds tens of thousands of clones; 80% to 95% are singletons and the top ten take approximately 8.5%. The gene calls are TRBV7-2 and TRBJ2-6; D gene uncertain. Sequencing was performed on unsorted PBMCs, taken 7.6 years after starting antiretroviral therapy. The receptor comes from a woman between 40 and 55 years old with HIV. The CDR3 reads CASSSFSSEYGGANVLTF. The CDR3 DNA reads TGTGCCAGCAGCTCCTTTTCGTCGGAGTACGGTGGGGCCAACGTCCTGACTTTC.